The 9 T cell receptor beta chains reported below all come from one sample, sequenced in a study of tumor-infiltrating lymphocytes in oesophageal squamous cell carcinoma (dated by TCRdb to 2016 to 2017). The method was PCR. The instrument given in TCRdb is Illumina HiSeq 2000. TCRdb's own reprocessing of the public reads used fastp at Q25 and MiXCR and kept productive beta chains. Rows matching on CDR3 protein sequence are summarized as one entry with the most common DNA and genes. For this sample the table gives about 6,600 distinct CDR3 sequences, of which 15% to 19% were detected only once. Of the sample, about 13% falls within the top ten clones. Sequenced input: blood. The receptors were sampled from a male donor with esophageal squamous cell carcinoma.

This clonotype was seen ten or more times. This chain connects TRBV5-5 to TRBJ2-3; D perhaps matches TRBD1 (6 bases). This CDR3 comprises 16 residues. CDR1 is SGHKS, CDR2 YYEKEE, per germline (reference sequence). Trimming removed 4 bases at V and 0 bases at J, with 15 bases between. The CDR3 coding sequence is TGTGCCAGCAGCGTCGGCAGGGGTCCTAGCACAGATACGCAGTATTTT. Amino acids: CASSVGRGPSTDTQYF.

Comments on this clonotype: Relative to the germline gene, one junction end is altered; a read error may explain this. This rearrangement joins TRBV5-8 to TRBJ2-7, with a possible D match to TRBD1 (6 bases). This CDR3 comprises 10 residues. Germline V lookup: CDR1 SGHTS, CDR2 YDEGEE. CDR3 DNA: TGTGCCAGCAGCTTCGGGACACCCACCTTC. Translating it yields CASSFGTPTF. Full variable domain (remainder filled in from reference TRBV5-8 and TRBJ2-7): EAGVTQSPTHLIKTRGQQATLRCSPISGHTSVYWYQQALGLGLQFLLWYDEGEERNRGNFPPRFSGRQFPNYSSELNVNALELEDSALYLCASSFGTPTFGPGTRLTVT.

V is TRBV29-1 and J is TRBJ2-1; 10 positions agree with TRBD2. The length of the CDR3 is 13 residues. Trimming cost V 5 bases and J 7 bases; bases outside gene matches: 5. Germline loops: CDR1 SQVTM, CDR2 ANQGSEA. Here the CDR3 DNA reads TGCAGCGTTTCTAGCGGGGGCTGGAATGAGCAGTTCTTC. Protein sequence: CSVSSGGWNEQFF.

The sample holds many counts of this clonotype. V usage is TRBV25-1 and J usage is TRBJ2-2; the match to TRBD1 covers 11 bases. This CDR3 region has 15 residues. V shed 8 bases and J 7 bases; nucleotides not matched to a gene: 9. Germline V gene data show CDR1 as MGHDK and CDR2 as SYGVNS. In DNA, the CDR3 is TGTGCCAGCGGGGGACAGGGGGTTAGTTTCGGGGAGCTGTTTTTT. It translates to CASGGQGVSFGELFF.

At least ten counts were recorded for this clonotype. V usage is TRBV12-3 or TRBV12-4 and J usage is TRBJ1-5; weak D call: TRBD1 (5 bases). This CDR3 has 15 residues. V gave up 6 bases and J gave up 2 bases, with 14 bases separating them. The CDR3: CASRREGVGNQPQHF. In DNA, the CDR3 is TGTGCCAGCAGACGTGAAGGGGTTGGCAATCAGCCCCAGCATTTT.

By share of the sample, this clonotype is medium-sized. The chain is built from TRBV11-3 and TRBJ2-5; weak D call: TRBD1 (6 bases). Germline CDR1 and CDR2: SGHNT and YENEEA. This CDR3 region has 18 residues. Trimming took 0 bases from V and 8 from J, leaving 25 bases between them. The CDR3 protein is CASSLDAIQGIPLNTQYF. In nucleotides, the CDR3 is TGTGCCAGCAGCTTAGACGCTATACAGGGTATCCCTCTTAATACCCAGTACTTC.

This clonotype was detected ten times or more. The gene calls are TRBV2 and TRBJ2-5; perhaps TRBD1 as D (6 bases). The CDR3 is made up of 12 amino acids. Germline V gene lookup returns CDR1 SNHLY and CDR2 FYNNEI. In nucleotides, the CDR3 is TGTGCAGGGGGAAGGGCGACAGAGACCCAGTACTTC. Protein sequence: CAGGRATETQYF.

This clonotype was picked up many times. The chain has TRBV24-1 and TRBJ1-5; D is possibly TRBD1 (6 bases). In germline, CDR1 is KGHDR, CDR2 SFDVKD. V lost 7 bases to trimming and J lost 2 bases, with 8 bases between them. The CDR3 is made up of 13 amino acids. In DNA form, the CDR3 reads TGTGCCACCAGAGGGGGACGCAATCAGCCCCAGCATTTT. It specifies CATRGGRNQPQHF.

By its share, this clonotype is large. The chain is built from TRBV7-8 and TRBJ2-3; TRBD2 might be the D (5 bases). The germline CDR1 and CDR2 sequences are SGHVS and FQNEAQ. This CDR3 contains 16 residues. The V and J ends lost 2 bases and 6 bases respectively, with 18 bases between them. CDR3 sequence (DNA): TGTGCCAGCAGCTTATCTGCTAGCCCTCTAGGGGATACGCAGTATTTT. It specifies CASSLSASPLGDTQYF.